The 30 T cell receptor beta chains in this list originate from one sample, sequenced in a study of CD4+ T cells in melanoma. Only in-frame clones appear in the TCRdb table, and some are missing; sequencing was by immunoSEQ multiplex PCR. This sample has about 3,800 clones, with around 60% found just once. Sequencing used cells from a culture (not recorded whether cultured in vitro). The receptors derive from a human donor with melanoma.

The chain recombines TRBV5-1 with TRBJ2-1; 8 positions match TRBD2. The V and J ends lost 2 bases and 5 bases, in that order; junction bases with no gene match: 6. In germline, CDR1 is SGHRS, CDR2 YFSETQ. The CDR3 length is 15 residues. This CDR3 reads CASSLGAGGNNEQFF. CDR3 in DNA: TGCGCCAGCAGCTTAGGCGCGGGGGGTAACAATGAGCAGTTCTTC.

This clone was counted a few times. This chain joins TRBV7-2 and TRBJ1-2; 11 bases are shared with TRBD1. The CDR3 is 16 amino acids. Germline V gene data show CDR1 as SGHTA and CDR2 as FQGNSA. Trimming took 5 bases from V and 1 from J; bases not matched to a gene: 6. The CDR3 region is CASSKGTGGYNYGYTF. As DNA, the CDR3 is TGTGCCAGCAGCAAAGGGACAGGGGGATATAACTATGGCTACACCTTC.

The chain carries TRBV7-9 and TRBJ2-7, with 8 nucleotides matching TRBD1. J gave up 4 bases and V 5 bases, and 10 bases lay outside the gene matches. CDR1 and CDR2 (germline): SEHNR, FQNEAQ (reference sequence). CDR3 length equals 15 residues. Here the CDR3 reads CASSPYPGTGYEQYF. CDR3 sequence (DNA): TGTGCCAGCAGCCCCTACCCGGGGACAGGTTACGAGCAGTACTTC.

V gene TRBV11-2 combines with J gene TRBJ2-3, with D perhaps matching TRBD1 or TRBD2 (5 bases each). Per germline, CDR1 SGHAT and CDR2 FQNNGV. This CDR3 region has 16 residues. V lost 4 bases, J lost 0 bases, and 14 bases lay in between. The DNA of the CDR3 is TGTGCCAGCAGCTCCCGGGGCCGGGGTAGCACAGATACGCAGTATTTT. Translating gives CASSSRGRGSTDTQYF.

The chain links TRBV27 to TRBJ1-5, with D possibly matching TRBD1 (5 bases). Germline lookup yields CDR1 MNHEY and CDR2 SMNVEV (reference sequence). V shed 3 bases and J shed 6 bases, with 15 bases lying between them. This CDR3 comprises 15 residues. CDR3: CASSFRDGRVQPQHF. The CDR3 bases are TGTGCCAGCAGTTTCCGGGACGGGCGGGTTCAGCCCCAGCATTTT.

The chain uses TRBV2 and TRBJ1-5; 7 nucleotides align to TRBD1. The CDR3 consists of 16 residues. Trimming took 5 bases from V and 7 from J; bases not matched to a gene: 14. The V gene's germline CDR1 is SNHLY and CDR2 FYNNEI. CDR3 sequence reads: CASSSRSQGDNQPQHF. CDR3 in DNA: TGTGCCAGCAGTTCAAGGTCCCAGGGGGACAACCAGCCCCAGCATTTT. The entire variable domain, with the rest obtained from reference TRBV2 and TRBJ1-5, is as follows: EPEVTQTPSHQVTQMGQEVILRCVPISNHLYFYWYRQILGQKVEFLVSFYNNEISEKSEIFDDQFSVERPDGSNFTLKIRSTKLEDSAMYFCASSSRSQGDNQPQHFGDGTRLSIL.

V and J are TRBV27 and TRBJ2-1; no reliable D call. The CDR3 spans 11 residues. Per the germline V gene, CDR1 is MNHEY and CDR2 is SMNVEV (reference sequence). Trimming stripped 4 bases from V and 3 bases from J, with 1 base between. Written as DNA, the CDR3 is TGTGCCAGCAGTTACTACAATGAGCAGTTCTTC. It encodes CASSYYNEQFF.

This clone was seen just once. The CDR3 protein is CASRTPGLSTDTQYF. The DNA for the CDR3 is TGTGCCAGCAGAACACCGGGACTGAGCACAGATACGCAGTATTTT. This rearrangement joins TRBV6-1 to TRBJ2-3; D might be TRBD2 (6 bases). The CDR3 is 15 amino acids. The germline CDR1 and CDR2 sequences are MNHNS and SASEGT. Trimming removed 6 bases from V and 0 bases from J, with 13 bases in between.

The V call is TRBV19, the J call TRBJ1-4; 9 bases are shared with TRBD1. Germline-derived CDR1 and CDR2 are LNHDA and SQIVND (reference sequence). This CDR3 comprises 14 residues. With V trimmed by 5 bases and J by 7 bases, 5 bases remained unmatched. The CDR3 DNA is TGTGCCAGTAGTTGGACAGGGGATCGTGAAAAACTGTTTTTT. Protein sequence: CASSWTGDREKLFF.

This clone has only a few counts. V is TRBV28 and J is TRBJ1-2; no clear D. CDR3 length: 13 amino acids. CDR1 MDHEN and CDR2 SYDVKM come from the germline V gene. V dropped 6 bases and J dropped 5 bases, with 13 bases sitting between them. The CDR3 coding sequence is TGTGCCAGCAGGTCTGGGAGGTGGTATGGCTACACCTTC. This translates into CASRSGRWYGYTF.

The chain joins TRBV19 to TRBJ2-7; D is unclear. This CDR3 has 13 residues. V lost 1 base to trimming and J lost 2 bases, with 6 bases between them. The V gene's germline CDR1 is LNHDA and CDR2 SQIVND (reference sequence). DNA for the CDR3: TGTGCCAGTAGTATAGCTACGGCCTACGAGCAGTACTTC. It codes for CASSIATAYEQYF.

The chain has TRBV9 and TRBJ2-7; TRBD1 or TRBD2 may be the D gene (5 bases each). The length of the CDR3 is 12 residues. CDR1 SGDLS and CDR2 YYNGEE come from the germline V gene. V was cut by 4 bases and J by 7 bases, with 12 bases left in between. In DNA, the CDR3 is TGTGCCAGCAGCCCGGGACCGAGGGAGCAGTACTTC. Its protein product is CASSPGPREQYF.

The chain has TRBV19 and TRBJ1-1, with TRBD1 matching 9 bases. J was trimmed by 0 bases and V by 4 bases; bases with no gene match: 9. The CDR3 is 17 amino acids. Looked up from germline, CDR1 is LNHDA and CDR2 is SQIVND (reference sequence). CDR3 DNA: TGTGCCAGTAGTACCCATGACAGGGGGTACATGAACACTGAAGCTTTCTTT. This translates into CASSTHDRGYMNTEAFF.

This clone showed up just a few times. The chain is built from TRBV9 and TRBJ1-5; D possibly corresponds to TRBD1 (5 bases). V was cut by 0 bases and J by 4 bases, with 11 bases left in between. This CDR3 comprises 15 residues. CDR1 SGDLS and CDR2 YYNGEE come from the germline V gene. CDR3 nucleotides: TGTGCCAGCAGCGTAGCTGGAGGGGCAAATCAGCCCCAGCATTTT. This gives the protein CASSVAGGANQPQHF.

This clone was observed a single time. The CDR3 sequence: CASSQDGQGWAEAFF. CDR3 in DNA: TGCGCCAGCAGCCAAGATGGGCAGGGTTGGGCTGAAGCTTTCTTT. V is TRBV4-3 and J is TRBJ1-1; D perhaps matches TRBD1 (5 bases). The germline CDR1 and CDR2 sequences are LGHNA and YSLEER. The CDR3 totals 15 residues. Trimming shortened V by 0 bases and J by 6 bases, and 14 bases separated the two germline ends.

This chain uses TRBV7-9 with TRBJ1-4; no clear D. Germline V gives CDR1 SEHNR, CDR2 FQNEAQ (reference sequence). The CDR3 loop spans 11 amino acids. V gave up 5 bases and J gave up 14 bases, with 12 bases separating them. CDR3 DNA: TGTGCCAGCAGCCTCGCGGGAAGGCTGTTTTTT. It encodes CASSLAGRLFF.

CDR3: CASSLGAGANYGYTF. DNA of the CDR3: TGTGCCAGCAGCTTAGGGGCAGGGGCTAACTATGGCTACACCTTC. This chain uses TRBV7-9 with TRBJ1-2, with D possibly being TRBD1 (6 bases). CDR3 length: 15 amino acids. Trimming took off 1 base at V and 0 bases at J, with 9 bases between the two ends. Germline V gene lookup returns CDR1 SEHNR and CDR2 FQNEAQ (reference sequence).

This chain joins TRBV4-1 and TRBJ1-2, with D unresolved. The CDR3 length is 14 residues. V was pared by 0 bases and J by 8 bases, with 13 bases between. Germline CDR1 is MGHRA and CDR2 is YSYEKL. The CDR3 DNA reads TGCGCCAGCAGCCAAGACACCCAGCGTAGGGGCTACACCTTC. It yields the protein CASSQDTQRRGYTF.

The J gene is TRBJ2-5, the V gene TRBV25-1; tentative D call: TRBD1 (6 bases). The CDR3 runs to 16 residues. Germline V gene data show CDR1 as MGHDK and CDR2 as SYGVNS. V was clipped by 0 bases and J by 10 bases, with 21 bases between them. CDR3 amino acids: CASSEYGRDILRDQYF. CDR3 DNA sequence: TGTGCCAGCAGTGAATATGGTCGGGACATCTTAAGAGACCAGTACTTC.

The gene calls are TRBV29-1 and TRBJ2-7; TRBD1 might be the D (5 bases). V lost 0 bases, J lost 3 bases, and 12 bases lay in between. The germline V gene encodes CDR1 SQVTM and CDR2 ANQGSEA. The CDR3 extends over 14 amino acids. The CDR3 reads CSVEEGDGNYEQYF. The CDR3 DNA follows: TGCAGCGTTGAAGAAGGGGATGGGAACTACGAGCAGTACTTC.

This clone was observed a few times. The chain joins TRBV5-1 to TRBJ2-1; tentatively, D is TRBD1 (7 bases). The length of the CDR3 is 15 residues. CDR1 and CDR2 from the germline V gene are SGHRS and YFSETQ. V lost 0 bases and J lost 9, with 16 bases in between. CDR3 loop: CASSLEAGGYPEQFF. The DNA for the CDR3 is TGCGCCAGCAGCTTGGAGGCAGGGGGGTATCCTGAGCAGTTCTTC.

The chain links TRBV6-5 to TRBJ1-1, with TRBD1 identical over 7 bases. CDR3 size: 14 residues. V dropped 2 bases and J dropped 6; count of bases not matched to a gene: 6. Germline CDR1 reads MNHEY; CDR2 reads SVGAGI. The chain's CDR3 is CASSYGTVDSEAFF. CDR3 coding DNA: TGTGCCAGCAGTTACGGGACAGTGGACTCTGAAGCTTTCTTT.

By share, this clone ranks as medium-sized. The chain links TRBV18 to TRBJ2-1; D is perhaps TRBD1 (5 bases). This CDR3 region has 15 residues. V dropped 0 bases and J dropped 4 bases, with 10 bases sitting between them. Germline assignment: CDR1 KGHSH and CDR2 LQKENI. The CDR3 region is CASSPPARAYNEQFF. The CDR3 bases are TGTGCCAGCTCACCACCGGCCAGGGCATACAATGAGCAGTTCTTC. The variable domain in full, completed from reference TRBV18 and TRBJ2-1, reads NAGVMQNPRHLVRRRGQEARLRCSPMKGHSHVYWYRQLPEEGLKFMVYLQKENIIDESGMPKERFSAEFPKEGPSILRIQQVVRGDSAAYFCASSPPARAYNEQFFGPGTRLTVL.

This clone is large within its sample. The CDR3 reads CASSGRLGDQETQYF. CDR3 nucleotides: TGTGCCAGCAGCGGTCGACTCGGGGACCAAGAGACCCAGTACTTC. J is TRBJ2-5 and V is TRBV7-9, with D possibly being TRBD2 (5 bases). Trimming removed 5 bases at V and 0 bases at J, with 13 bases between. Germline V gene lookup returns CDR1 SEHNR and CDR2 FQNEAQ (reference sequence). The CDR3 covers 15 residues.

The CDR3 loop reads CAWRLGYGYTF. The DNA of the CDR3 is TGTGCCTGGAGACTCGGTTATGGCTACACCTTC. The gene calls are TRBV30 and TRBJ1-2; D gene ambiguous. This CDR3 has 11 residues. V lost 3 bases and J 5 bases, leaving 7 bases between the germline ends. Germline loops: CDR1 GTSNPN, CDR2 SVGIG (reference sequence).

The V call is TRBV14, the J call TRBJ2-1; 8 bases map to TRBD1. The germline V gene has CDR1 SGHDN and CDR2 FVKESK. With V trimmed by 1 base and J by 1 base, 6 bases remained unmatched. The CDR3 totals 17 residues. This CDR3 reads CASSQGPDRVSYNEQFF. The DNA for the CDR3 is TGTGCCAGCAGCCAAGGGCCGGACAGGGTATCCTACAATGAGCAGTTCTTC.

The chain employs TRBV19 and TRBJ1-1, with unresolved D. The germline gives CDR1 LNHDA, CDR2 SQIVND (reference sequence). V dropped 5 bases and J dropped 3 bases, with 4 bases sitting between them. CDR3 length: 11 amino acids. CDR3 sequence: CASSGDTEAFF. In nucleotides, the CDR3 is TGTGCCAGTAGTGGGGACACTGAAGCTTTCTTT.

The rearrangement links TRBV6-5 to TRBJ1-1; 9 bases are shared with TRBD1. J was trimmed by 3 bases and V by 6 bases; bases with no gene match: 2. Germline assignment: CDR1 MNHEY and CDR2 SVGAGI. CDR3 length: 13 residues. The CDR3 DNA reads TGTGCCAGCAGGACAGGGGGGTACACTGAAGCTTTCTTT. This sequence encodes CASRTGGYTEAFF.

The chain links TRBV20-1 to TRBJ2-7, with D unresolved. Germline V gives CDR1 DFQATT, CDR2 SNEGSKA (reference sequence). V lost 3 bases and J lost 6, with 9 bases in between. The CDR3 has 11 amino acids. The CDR3 DNA is TGCAGTGCTAGTCCCGGGCCCGAGCAGTACTTC. It is translated as CSASPGPEQYF.

This sequence joins TRBV9 and TRBJ2-4; 8 bases match TRBD1. Germline V gene sequence: CDR1 SGDLS, CDR2 YYNGEE. The CDR3 spans 16 residues. The J segment lost 7 bases and the V segment lost 2 bases, leaving 11 bases of the junction unmatched. The CDR3 is CASSVKDRAFDNIQYF. The CDR3 nucleotides read TGTGCCAGCAGCGTTAAGGACAGGGCTTTTGATAACATTCAGTACTTC.